The source of this TCR beta chain is a study of siplizumab effects on memory and regulatory T cells. Study findings and constraints: Proliferating Tregs taken from siplizumab cultures were not shown to have a confirmed suppressive function.

Researchers sequenced unstimulated naive, memory, effector memory and TEMRA subsets in three donor pairs. Germline values: CDR1 LGHNA, CDR2 YNFKEQ. V was cut by 1 base and J by 0 bases, with 12 bases left in between. The CDR3 has 16 amino acids. Comment on this clone: The antigen is undetermined.

Measured with immunoSEQ multiplex PCR; TCRdb has only the in-frame clones, and not every one. The sample carries about 57,000 clones, roughly 85% recorded once. The chain links TRBV4-2 to TRBJ1-1; no clear D. The sequence was obtained from a human donor in good health. The sequenced sample was memory CD4+ T cells sorted from blood. CDR3 residues: CASSQVSFSMNTEAFF. As DNA, the CDR3 is TGTGCCAGCAGCCAAGTCAGCTTTTCCATGAACACTGAAGCTTTCTTT.